The 25 T cell receptor beta chains below all came from one sample that was sequenced in a study of blood T cell repertoires in COVID-19. Sequencing was performed with immunoSEQ multiplex PCR; in TCRdb, only in-frame clones are kept and a portion is missing. Of around 97,000 clones detected, around 90% appear once; the ten largest clones hold approximately 3.5%. The sample comprised peripheral blood. These receptors all come from a woman aged 55-70 years with acute or convalescent COVID-19.

The chain recombines TRBV5-1 with TRBJ1-6, with D perhaps matching TRBD1 (6 bases). V was clipped by 0 bases and J by 4 bases, with 8 bases between them. In germline, CDR1 is SGHRS, CDR2 YFSETQ. The CDR3 length is 15 residues. The chain's CDR3 is CASSLEQGYNSPLHF. The CDR3 coding sequence is TGCGCCAGCAGCTTGGAGCAGGGGTATAATTCACCCCTCCACTTT.

This clone turned up a few times. The rearrangement links TRBV24-1 to TRBJ2-2; maybe TRBD1 (6 bases). The germline CDR1 and CDR2 sequences are KGHDR and SFDVKD. CDR3 length: 16 residues. Between the trimmed V and J ends, which lost 7 bases and 5 bases, there was a span of 19 bases. The CDR3: CATRDSRPSLTGELFF. DNA of the CDR3: TGTGCCACCAGGGACAGCAGACCTTCGTTGACCGGGGAGCTGTTTTTT.

The chain links TRBV7-2 to TRBJ1-5; D uncertain. Germline V gene lookup returns CDR1 SGHTA and CDR2 FQGNSA. V was cut by 4 bases and J by 0 bases, with 4 bases left in between. This CDR3 contains 13 residues. The CDR3 spells CASSSSSNQPQHF. The CDR3 region has the DNA TGTGCCAGCAGCTCCTCTAGCAATCAGCCCCAGCATTTT.

The chain carries TRBV30 and TRBJ1-5, with 8 bases fitting TRBD1. V dropped 1 base and J dropped 1; count of bases not matched to a gene: 0. This CDR3 comprises 14 residues. CDR1 and CDR2 (germline): GTSNPN, SVGIG (reference sequence). In DNA, the CDR3 is TGTGCCTGGAGTGGGACAGGGAGCAATCAGCCCCAGCATTTT. Protein sequence: CAWSGTGSNQPQHF.

This chain uses TRBV6-1 with TRBJ1-5; D is unclear. V was cut by 0 bases and J by 1 base, with 4 bases left in between. Per the germline V gene, CDR1 is MNHNS and CDR2 is SASEGT. The CDR3 is 14 amino acids. Here the CDR3 reads CASSEAQSNQPQHF. The CDR3 coding sequence is TGTGCCAGCAGTGAAGCACAGAGCAATCAGCCCCAGCATTTT.

The chain carries TRBV7-9 and TRBJ1-2, with D possibly TRBD1 on 6 matching bases. V dropped 1 base and J dropped 3 bases, with 15 bases sitting between them. Looked up from germline, CDR1 is SEHNR and CDR2 is FQNEAQ (reference sequence). The CDR3 consists of 16 residues. CDR3 nucleotides: TGTGCCAGCAGCTTAGTCCCCAGGACAGCCGACTATGGCTACACCTTC. This codes for CASSLVPRTADYGYTF.

The chain joins TRBV6-1 to TRBJ2-7; weak D call: TRBD2 (7 bases). CDR3 length: 17 amino acids. Germline V gene data show CDR1 as MNHNS and CDR2 as SASEGT. Trimming took off 3 bases at V and 2 bases at J, with 20 bases between the two ends. This CDR3 is CASSERGGNTGAYEQYV. The CDR3 bases are TGTGCCAGCAGTGAGAGGGGGGGTAACACCGGCGCCTACGAGCAGTACGTC.

The gene calls are TRBV7-6 and TRBJ1-6; D gene uncertain. Germline V gene sequence: CDR1 SGHVS, CDR2 FNYEAQ. The CDR3 extends over 16 amino acids. V lost 4 bases and J 2 bases, leaving 12 bases between the germline ends. The CDR3 region has the DNA TGTGCCAGCAGCTCTTTAAGTCCGGCCTATAATTCACCCCTCCACTTT. This codes for CASSSLSPAYNSPLHF.

This chain joins TRBV18 and TRBJ2-1; perhaps TRBD1 as D (6 bases). This CDR3 contains 16 residues. Germline V gene sequence: CDR1 KGHSH, CDR2 LQKENI. V lost 1 base to trimming and J lost 4 bases, with 14 bases between them. The CDR3 sequence: CASSPQLWDTYNEQFF. CDR3 coding DNA: TGTGCCAGCTCACCACAATTGTGGGACACATACAATGAGCAGTTCTTC.

V gene TRBV12-3 or TRBV12-4 combines with J gene TRBJ1-1, with TRBD1 identical over 8 bases. V dropped 5 bases and J dropped 5; count of bases not matched to a gene: 4. This CDR3 contains 13 residues. CDR3 loop: CASSQTGVTEAFF. The CDR3 region has the DNA TGTGCCAGCAGTCAGACAGGGGTTACTGAAGCTTTCTTT.

This chain links TRBV28 with TRBJ1-2; D is unclear. Trimming cost V 1 base and J 7 bases, with 7 bases left between them. This CDR3 is built from 12 residues. The germline V gene has CDR1 MDHEN and CDR2 SYDVKM. CDR3 residues: CASSLLGVGYTF. The CDR3 bases are TGTGCCAGCAGTTTATTGGGAGTTGGCTACACCTTC.

The chain carries TRBV6-5 and TRBJ1-3; 7 bases are shared with TRBD1. Germline values: CDR1 MNHEY, CDR2 SVGAGI. The length of the CDR3 is 16 residues. The junction had 5 bases not matched to a gene; V was cut back by 3 bases and J by 0 bases. CDR3 amino acids: CASSYSGTVSGNTIYF. The CDR3 DNA is TGTGCCAGCAGTTATTCCGGGACAGTCTCTGGAAACACCATATATTTT.

This chain joins TRBV9 and TRBJ1-2, with 9 nucleotides matching TRBD1. The germline gives CDR1 SGDLS, CDR2 YYNGEE. V gave up 2 bases and J gave up 6 bases; unmatched junction bases: 5. This CDR3 spans 14 amino acids. The CDR3 coding sequence is TGTGCCAGCAGCGTTGGTGGGACAGGGAATGGCTACACCTTC. It specifies CASSVGGTGNGYTF.

The chain is built from TRBV11-1 and TRBJ1-2; no clear D gene. With 5 bases removed from V and 6 bases from J, the gap between germline ends came to 13 bases. Germline CDR1 and CDR2: SGHAT and FQDESV (reference sequence). CDR3 length equals 13 residues. CDR3 loop: CASSPSQRNGYTF. The CDR3 nucleotides are TGTGCCAGCAGCCCGTCCCAGCGGAATGGCTACACCTTC.

This clone was seen only a few times. The genes are TRBV6-5 and TRBJ1-3; D is perhaps TRBD1 (5 bases). The CDR3 contains 15 residues. Germline lookup yields CDR1 MNHEY and CDR2 SVGAGI. Trimming cost V 0 bases and J 8 bases, with 14 bases left between them. The CDR3 loop is CASSYSGAVGDTIYF. The CDR3 DNA reads as TGTGCCAGCAGTTACTCTGGGGCCGTAGGTGACACCATATATTTT.

The chain joins TRBV5-6 to TRBJ2-3, with 9 bases that match TRBD2. Trimming took 5 bases from V and 2 from J; bases not matched to a gene: 9. CDR3 length: 16 residues. The germline V gene encodes CDR1 SGHDT and CDR2 YYEEEE. Here the CDR3 reads CASRQLAGLNTDTQYF. Here the CDR3 DNA reads TGTGCCAGCAGGCAACTAGCGGGCTTAAACACAGATACGCAGTATTTT.

The chain links TRBV5-1 to TRBJ1-4, with D perhaps TRBD1 (5 bases). The germline V gene encodes CDR1 SGHRS and CDR2 YFSETQ. The germline V and J ends were trimmed by 4 bases and 8 bases, with 18 bases remaining between them. The CDR3 sequence is 15 residues long. This chain's CDR3 is CASSTGAGAGEKLFF. CDR3 sequence (DNA): TGCGCCAGCAGCACAGGAGCGGGCGCGGGAGAAAAACTGTTTTTT.

The V call is TRBV5-4, the J call TRBJ2-3; 7 nucleotides line up with TRBD2. The germline CDR1 and CDR2 sequences are SGHNT and YYREEE (reference sequence). The CDR3 length is 16 residues. V shed 4 bases and J 5 bases; nucleotides not matched to a gene: 13. The CDR3 here is CASSPRTSGGRDTQYF. The CDR3 DNA reads as TGTGCCAGCAGCCCACGGACTAGTGGTGGAAGAGATACGCAGTATTTT.

The rearrangement links TRBV10-3 to TRBJ1-1; possibly TRBD1 for D (6 bases). The CDR3 runs 14 residues. The V end lost 2 bases, the J end lost 3 bases, and 10 bases lay between the germline ends. Germline values: CDR1 ENHRY, CDR2 SYGVKD. The CDR3 protein is CAISERGGDTEAFF. The DNA of the CDR3 is TGTGCCATCAGTGAGAGAGGGGGGGACACTGAAGCTTTCTTT.

This chain connects TRBV6-5 to TRBJ1-6; possibly TRBD1 for D (6 bases). Between the trimmed V and J ends, which lost 4 bases and 5 bases, there was a span of 9 bases. The germline V gene encodes CDR1 MNHEY and CDR2 SVGAGI. The CDR3 is 14 amino acids. The CDR3 coding sequence is TGTGCCAGCAGTTCACAGGGAAATAATTCACCCCTCCACTTT. As protein: CASSSQGNNSPLHF.

The V gene is TRBV3-1 (or the pseudogene TRBV3-2), the J gene TRBJ2-3, with TRBD2 matching 9 bases. The V segment lost 4 bases and the J segment 5 bases; nucleotides outside the gene matches: 10. The CDR3 contains 16 residues. The germline gives CDR1 LGHDT, CDR2 YNNKEL (reference sequence). The CDR3 coding sequence is TGTGCCAGCAGCCGAGGTGTAGCGGGAGTGAGAGATACGCAGTATTTT. Protein sequence: CASSRGVAGVRDTQYF.

In this sample, this clone turned up once. This sequence joins TRBV5-1 and TRBJ1-5; D remains unclear. The V and J ends lost 2 bases and 0 bases respectively, with 9 bases between them. CDR1 is SGHRS, CDR2 YFSETQ, per germline. This CDR3 contains 15 residues. The CDR3 loop reads CASSLAGVSNQPQHF. The DNA for the CDR3 is TGCGCCAGCAGCTTAGCCGGGGTTAGCAATCAGCCCCAGCATTTT.

Only one count was recorded for this clone. V and J are TRBV24-1 and TRBJ1-2; 9 bases fit TRBD1. The CDR3 loop spans 13 amino acids. From germline, CDR1 is KGHDR and CDR2 SFDVKD. The trim removed 5 bases at V and 8 bases at J, leaving 5 bases unmatched. This CDR3 reads CATSGQGGFGYTF. DNA of the CDR3: TGTGCCACCAGTGGACAGGGGGGCTTCGGCTACACCTTC.

Only one count was recorded for this clone. The chain is built from TRBV19 and TRBJ2-3; 14 nucleotides line up with TRBD2. Germline-derived CDR1 and CDR2 are LNHDA and SQIVND (reference sequence). The CDR3 spans 19 residues. V shed 5 bases, J shed 1 base, and the junction held 11 bases outside the gene matches. CDR3 nucleotides: TGTGCCAGTAGTCCTTTAACACCGGGACTAGCGGGGGGCACAGATACGCAGTATTTT. Protein sequence: CASSPLTPGLAGGTDTQYF.

The V gene is TRBV7-3, the J gene TRBJ1-1; a weak D match, TRBD1 (5 bases). Deletions cut 2 bases from V and 1 base from J, with 8 bases between. The CDR3 totals 14 residues. Germline assignment: CDR1 SGHTA and CDR2 FQGTGA. The CDR3 reads CASSLFGQNTEAFF. CDR3 DNA: TGTGCCAGCAGCTTATTTGGACAGAACACTGAAGCTTTCTTT.